This TCR beta chain stems from a study of post-analysis software for immune sequencing data. The overall study: Relapsing-remitting, secondary progressive and progressive-relapsing courses of multiple sclerosis were included.

On this clonotype itself: Antigen unknown.

V was clipped by 5 bases and J by 3 bases, with 16 bases between them. The CDR3 contains 15 residues. In germline, CDR1 is SGHDN, CDR2 FVKESK. Study results and limitations: Comparison of patients with controls showed roughly five TRBV segments more frequent in patients, TRBV5-6, TRBV5-1 and TRBV20-1 among them.

Libraries were made from TCR beta cDNA, and they carried unique molecular identifiers. When roughly 1 to 10 million T cells were used, they gave roughly 500,000 cDNA molecules. From the PCR reads, TCRdb called clonotypes with MiXCR, one entry per CDR3 protein. The data show approximately 660,000 distinct CDR3 sequences, with 55% to 70% seen just once and 11% held by the top ten. The receptor comes from a girl aged 2-10 years with multiple sclerosis. The specimen was blood. The chain uses TRBV14 and TRBJ1-2, with no clear D. As DNA, the CDR3 is TGTGCCAGCAGCTTTAAGGGTCGGAAGGACTATGGCTACACCTTC. Amino acids: CASSFKGRKDYGYTF.